The entry below gives a single T cell receptor beta chain sequence along with its context. It was with 60 Vbeta and 13 Jbeta primers that the PCR ran. Data came from immunoSEQ multiplex PCR; TCRdb stores just in-frame clones and leaves some out. The sample lists about 140,000 clones; about three quarters were seen once. This sample was taken from a study of cytomegalovirus exposure and HLA in healthy donors. CDR1 and CDR2 from the germline V gene are ENHRY and SYGVKD. The CDR3 totals 14 residues. Unmatched junction bases numbered 1, after V lost 4 bases and J lost 5 bases. V gene TRBV10-3 combines with J gene TRBJ2-1, with 11 bases lining up with TRBD2. The specimen sequenced was PBMCs. This TCR came from a man younger than 45 in good health and CMV-seropositive. The CDR3 coding sequence is TGTGCCATCAGTGCGGGACTAGCGGACAATGAGCAGTTCTTC. Its translation: CAISAGLADNEQFF.